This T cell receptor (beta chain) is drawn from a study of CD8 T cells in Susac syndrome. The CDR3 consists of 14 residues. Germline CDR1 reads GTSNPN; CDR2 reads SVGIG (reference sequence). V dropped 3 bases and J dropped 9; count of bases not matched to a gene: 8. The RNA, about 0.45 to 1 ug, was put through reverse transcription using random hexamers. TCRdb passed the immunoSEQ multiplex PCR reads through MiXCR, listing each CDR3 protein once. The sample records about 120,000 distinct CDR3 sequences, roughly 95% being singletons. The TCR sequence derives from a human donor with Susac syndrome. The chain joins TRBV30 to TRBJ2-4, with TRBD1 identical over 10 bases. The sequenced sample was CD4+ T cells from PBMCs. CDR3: CAWRFSGQGSIQYF. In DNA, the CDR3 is TGTGCCTGGAGATTTTCGGGACAGGGGAGCATTCAGTACTTC.